The 21 T cell receptor beta chains in this list originate from one sample, sequenced in a study of blood T cell repertoires in COVID-19. This table comes from immunoSEQ multiplex PCR, and its TCRdb copy is limited to in-frame clones, with some not included. Here the sample spans some 160,000 clones, roughly 88% being singletons. Source material: peripheral blood. These receptors all stem from a man aged 18 to 29 with acute or convalescent COVID-19.

The genes are TRBV9 and TRBJ1-2, with TRBD1 identical over 10 bases. From germline, CDR1 is SGDLS and CDR2 YYNGEE. V lost 2 bases to trimming and J lost 5 bases; unmatched junction nucleotides: 6. The CDR3 consists of 15 residues. CDR3 in amino acids: CASSVGTGDRYGYTF. For the CDR3, the DNA is TGTGCCAGCAGCGTCGGGACAGGGGATCGGTATGGCTACACCTTC.

With respect to this clone: A read error may account for a junction end that differs from germline. The rearrangement joins TRBV19 to TRBJ1-4; D remains ambiguous. The CDR3 is 14 amino acids. The germline V gene encodes CDR1 LNHDA and CDR2 SQIVND (reference sequence). CDR3 nucleotide sequence: TGTGCCAGTAATATAGGTGTCCCGAATGAAAAACTGTTTTTT. Translating gives CASNIGVPNEKLFF.

V is TRBV19 and J is TRBJ2-7, with TRBD1 identical over 11 bases. Unmatched junction bases numbered 1, after V lost 6 bases and J lost 3 bases. The CDR3 runs to 13 residues. Germline assignment: CDR1 LNHDA and CDR2 SQIVND (reference sequence). The CDR3 reads CASRGQGGYEQYF. CDR3 DNA sequence: TGTGCCAGTAGGGGACAGGGGGGCTACGAGCAGTACTTC.

The rearrangement links TRBV24-1 to TRBJ1-2, with D uncertain. The germline CDR1 and CDR2 sequences are KGHDR and SFDVKD. The length of the CDR3 is 11 residues. V was trimmed by 8 bases and J by 3 bases, leaving 6 bases between them. DNA for the CDR3: TGTGCCACCAACAGTGACTATGGCTACACCTTC. Residues: CATNSDYGYTF.

The chain combines TRBV21-1 with TRBJ2-5; the table assigns TRBD2, which was not confirmed against the DNA. TRBV21-1 is classified as a pseudogene. The CDR3 extends over 17 amino acids. CDR3: CASSKIGTSALQETQYF. The CDR3 DNA reads TGTGCCAGCAGCAAAATCGGGACTAGCGCGCTCCAAGAGACCCAGTACTTC.

V gene TRBV9 combines with J gene TRBJ2-7, with D possibly being TRBD2 (5 bases). The germline V gene has CDR1 SGDLS and CDR2 YYNGEE. This CDR3 has 13 residues. Trimming pared 5 bases from V and 2 bases from J, leaving 11 bases between. The CDR3 sequence is CASSIGMTYEQYF. CDR3 DNA: TGTGCCAGCAGTATCGGGATGACCTACGAGCAGTACTTC. The full variable domain, its missing parts supplied by reference TRBV9 and TRBJ2-7, is DSGVTQTPKHLITATGQRVTLRCSPRSGDLSVYWYQQSLDQGLQFLIQYYNGEERAKGNILERFSAQQFPDLHSELNLSSLELGDSALYFCASSIGMTYEQYFGPGTRLTVT.

The chain has TRBV5-1 and TRBJ2-2, with 13 positions matching TRBD2. Germline V CDR1 and CDR2: SGHRS, YFSETQ. The V gene end was trimmed by 0 bases and the J gene end by 4 bases; junction bases not matched to a gene: 6. The CDR3 runs 18 residues. CDR3 nucleotides: TGCGCCAGCAGCTTGGAATGGGGACTAGCGGGAAGCACCGGGGAGCTGTTTTTT. It translates to CASSLEWGLAGSTGELFF.

The rearrangement uses TRBV23-1 and TRBJ2-3, with TRBD1 matching over 8 bases. TRBV23-1 is noted as an ORF with a role that remains uncertain. This CDR3 is 15 amino acids long. V gave up 10 bases and J gave up 4 bases; unmatched junction bases: 13. For the CDR3, the DNA is TGCGCCAACCCGGTCGGGCAGGGGGCCGCAGATACGCAGTATTTT. As protein: CANPVGQGAADTQYF.

The chain couples TRBV7-8 to TRBJ2-3, with 11 positions matching TRBD2. The CDR3 is 16 amino acids. Germline CDR1 SGHVS, CDR2 FQNEAQ. V lost 3 bases and J lost 3; bases outside the gene matches: 5. The CDR3 bases are TGTGCCAGCAGCTTCCTACTAGCGGGGGCGACAGATACGCAGTATTTT. Protein: CASSFLLAGATDTQYF.

V gene TRBV5-4 combines with J gene TRBJ2-7; D may be TRBD1 (5 bases). Germline V CDR1 and CDR2: SGHNT, YYREEE (reference sequence). The CDR3 sequence is 14 residues long. V dropped 0 bases and J dropped 2 bases, with 9 bases sitting between them. The CDR3 spells CASSLGQTPYEQYF. The CDR3 DNA reads TGTGCCAGCAGCTTGGGACAGACCCCCTACGAGCAGTACTTC. Together with reference TRBV5-4 and TRBJ2-7, the CDR3 gives the full variable domain: ETGVTQSPTHLIKTRGQQVTLRCSSQSGHNTVSWYQQALGQGPQFIFQYYREEENGRGNFPPRFSGLQFPNYSSELNVNALELDDSALYLCASSLGQTPYEQYFGPGTRLTVT.

This chain links TRBV6-6 with TRBJ2-7; TRBD2 matches 13 bases. V lost 5 bases and J lost 12; bases outside the gene matches: 7. Looked up from germline, CDR1 is MNHNY and CDR2 is SVGAGI (reference sequence). The CDR3 loop spans 13 amino acids. The CDR3 region is CASSIGTSGDSYF. For the CDR3, the DNA is TGTGCCAGCAGTATAGGGACTAGCGGGGATTCGTACTTC.

This rearrangement joins TRBV6-5 to TRBJ1-1; the match to TRBD1 covers 7 bases. The V and J ends lost 10 bases and 5 bases, in that order; junction bases with no gene match: 13. The CDR3 is 14 amino acids. The germline V gene has CDR1 MNHEY and CDR2 SVGAGI. CDR3 in DNA: TGTGCCATCCGGGACAGACTCCCCGGGACTGAAGCTTTCTTT. It codes for CAIRDRLPGTEAFF.

The chain links TRBV7-9 to TRBJ2-3; 10 bases match TRBD2. Germline V gene sequence: CDR1 SEHNR, CDR2 FQNEAQ (reference sequence). Germline trimming cut 7 bases from V and 2 bases from J; bases unmatched to any gene: 6. The CDR3 runs to 15 residues. CDR3 sequence reads: CASIRGLAYTDTQYF. DNA for the CDR3: TGTGCCAGCATCCGGGGACTAGCGTACACAGATACGCAGTATTTT.

V gene TRBV6-5 combines with J gene TRBJ1-4, with 12 positions matching TRBD1. Germline loops: CDR1 MNHEY, CDR2 SVGAGI. The CDR3 has 15 residues. The V gene end was trimmed by 5 bases and the J gene end by 8 bases; junction bases not matched to a gene: 6. This chain's CDR3 is CASSPRDRGLEKLFF. For the CDR3, the DNA is TGTGCCAGCAGTCCCCGGGACAGGGGGCTGGAAAAACTGTTTTTT.

This clone has a handful of counts. The rearrangement joins TRBV5-1 to TRBJ1-3; 7 positions match TRBD1. Germline CDR1 is SGHRS and CDR2 is YFSETQ. The V gene end was trimmed by 0 bases and the J gene end by 0 bases; junction bases not matched to a gene: 6. The length of the CDR3 is 17 residues. CDR3 bases: TGCGCCAGCAGCTTGGTTTCGGGACAGAGCTCTGGAAACACCATATATTTT. Translation: CASSLVSGQSSGNTIYF. Combining the CDR3 with reference TRBV5-1 and TRBJ1-3 gives the whole variable domain KAGVTQTPRYLIKTRGQQVTLSCSPISGHRSVSWYQQTPGQGLQFLFEYFSETQRNKGNFPGRFSGRQFSNSRSEMNVSTLELGDSALYLCASSLVSGQSSGNTIYFGEGSWLTVV.

This clone was seen a single time. The CDR3 DNA is TGTGCCAGCAGCGTAGGAACGGGAGGGCGAAACACCGGGGAGCTGTTTTTT. It yields the protein CASSVGTGGRNTGELFF. The rearrangement joins TRBV9 to TRBJ2-2; TRBD2 matches at 8 bases. This CDR3 has 17 residues. V was clipped by 0 bases and J by 2 bases; unmatched bases: 6. CDR1 is SGDLS and CDR2 is YYNGEE in the germline V gene.

V gene TRBV18 combines with J gene TRBJ2-1, with 7 nucleotides matching TRBD1. With V trimmed by 1 base and J by 3 bases, 6 bases remained unmatched. The CDR3 contains 16 residues. Looked up from germline, CDR1 is KGHSH and CDR2 is LQKENI. CDR3 region: CASSPLTGFNYNEQFF. DNA of the CDR3: TGTGCCAGCTCACCACTGACAGGGTTCAACTACAATGAGCAGTTCTTC.

This rearrangement joins TRBV5-1 to TRBJ1-1; D is ambiguous. This CDR3 has 13 amino acids. The V and J ends lost 2 bases and 1 base respectively, with 6 bases between them. Germline V lookup: CDR1 SGHRS, CDR2 YFSETQ. In DNA form, the CDR3 reads TGCGCCAGCAGCTTTGACAAGAACACTGAAGCTTTCTTT. Protein sequence: CASSFDKNTEAFF.

The count of this clone is one. This chain connects TRBV27 to TRBJ1-4; D call uncertain. Germline CDR1 and CDR2: MNHEY and SMNVEV (reference sequence). CDR3 size: 15 residues. The germline V and J ends were trimmed by 8 bases and 0 bases, with 13 bases remaining between them. The CDR3 spells CASREGSATNEKLFF. The CDR3 nucleotides are TGTGCCAGCCGTGAGGGCTCTGCAACTAATGAAAAACTGTTTTTT.

The rearrangement joins TRBV7-2 to TRBJ2-3, with 7 bases fitting TRBD1. The germline gives CDR1 SGHTA, CDR2 FQGNSA. Trimming removed 4 bases from V and 2 bases from J; junction bases left unmatched: 3. The CDR3 contains 14 residues. DNA of the CDR3: TGTGCCAGCAGCTCGGACAGGTCCACAGATACGCAGTATTTT. This codes for CASSSDRSTDTQYF.

V and J are TRBV10-3 and TRBJ2-3, with TRBD2 identical over 13 bases. V trimming: 6 bases; J trimming: 3 bases; junction bases outside the gene matches: 27. The germline gives CDR1 ENHRY, CDR2 SYGVKD. The CDR3 runs 23 residues. The CDR3 nucleotides read TGTGCCATCAGAATACACTTTACACGACTAGCGGGAGGTGGACGTATCATAACAGATACGCAGTATTTT. This gives the protein CAIRIHFTRLAGGGRIITDTQYF.